Listed here are 25 T cell receptor beta chains from one sample, sequenced in a study of tissue T cells after allogeneic stem cell transplantation. Generated by immunoSEQ multiplex PCR, the TCRdb table keeps only in-frame clones and is missing some. In the table there are almost 9,500 clones, roughly 44% of which are singletons. Stated time point: mouse harvest day 7 after allogeneic transplant. The graft held 10^6 splenic CD5+ T cells and 10^7 T-cell-depleted bone marrow cells. Sequenced sample: gut tissue. These receptors all stem from a female BALB/c mouse given C57BL/6 T cells with graft-versus-host disease after an allogeneic hematopoietic cell transplant.

The table lists this clone with a few counts. The listed genes are named as in mouse. The read gets to within 1 residue of the CDR3 end, and the germline J gene fills in the rest. V is TRBV15 and J is TRBJ2-7, with 12 bases that match TRBD2. This CDR3 spans 13 amino acids. Looked up from germline, CDR1 is SGHND and CDR2 is FRSKSL. The V segment lost 6 bases and the J segment 6 bases; nucleotides outside the gene matches: 3. The sequenced part of the CDR3 DNA is TGTGCCAGCAGATGGGACTGGGGGGCTGAACAGTAC. Protein product: CASRWDWGAEQY. The whole CDR3 reads CASRWDWGAEQYF.

Points on this clone: Here the gene names and germline are mouse. Coverage ceases 1 residue before the CDR3 finishes, and the germline J gene fills in the end. The rearrangement uses TRBV13-1 and TRBJ2-5; D unresolved. The germline V gene encodes CDR1 NSHNY and CDR2 SYGAGN. Trimming removed 2 bases at V and 0 bases at J, with 4 bases between. The CDR3 is 13 residues long. CDR3 loop: CASSEFNQDTQYF. Partial CDR3 DNA: TGTGCCAGCAGTGAGTTTAACCAAGACACCCAGTAC.

With regard to this clone: Gene names refer to mouse genes. The read halts 1 residue ahead of the CDR3 end, with the missing end drawn from the germline J gene. The chain recombines TRBV23 with TRBJ1-5. The CDR3 extends over 12 amino acids. Germline-derived CDR1 and CDR2 are KGHTA and FQNQQP. CDR3 bases read: TGCTCCAGCAGTCAAGGGAACCAGGCTCCGCTT. As protein: CSSSQGNQAPL. The entire CDR3 protein reads CSSSQGNQAPLF. Drawing the rest from reference TRBV23 and TRBJ1-5, the complete variable domain is DAAVTQKPRYLIKMKGQEAEMKCIPEKGHTAVFWYQQKQSKELKFLIYFQNQQPLDQIDMVKERFSAVCPSSSLCSLGIRTCEAEDSALYLCSSSQGNQAPLFGEGTRLSVL.

In the case of this clone: Gene names and germline match the mouse. The read ends 1 residue shy of where the CDR3 ends; the end is completed using the germline J gene. J is TRBJ1-5 and V is TRBV26; no clear D. Trimming shortened V by 8 bases and J by 0 bases, and 5 bases separated the two germline ends. Germline-derived CDR1 and CDR2 are KGHPV and FQNQEV (reference sequence). CDR3 length: 12 amino acids. The part of the CDR3 DNA that was read is TGTGCCAGCCTTTATAACAACCAGGCTCCGCTT. Translation: CASLYNNQAPL. The whole CDR3 sequence is CASLYNNQAPLF.

This clone was counted a few times. Genes and germline are mouse. Read data end 1 residue before the CDR3 end; the end is taken from the germline J gene. The J gene is TRBJ2-1, the V gene TRBV2; 12 positions match TRBD2. The CDR3 is 15 amino acids. The V segment lost 4 bases and the J segment 4 bases; nucleotides outside the gene matches: 2. Germline V gene lookup returns CDR1 LGHNA and CDR2 YSYQKL. The CDR3 is CASSLGLGGYAEQFF. The covered CDR3 bases are TGTGCCAGCAGCCTCGGACTGGGGGGGTATGCTGAGCAGTTC.

Concerning this clone itself: The gene names here belong to mouse. Read coverage stops 1 residue before the CDR3 terminus; the germline J gene supplies the remainder. The sample has other DNA sequences that encode this CDR3 too. The rearrangement links TRBV26 to TRBJ1-2, with a possible D match to TRBD1 (6 bases). Looked up from germline, CDR1 is KGHPV and CDR2 is FQNQEV (reference sequence). V lost 2 bases to trimming and J lost 0 bases, with 7 bases between them. The CDR3 runs to 14 residues. CDR3 region: CASSLRGANSDYTF. CDR3 DNA (partial): TGTGCCAGCAGTCTGAGGGGGGCAAACTCCGACTACACC. Together with reference TRBV26 and TRBJ1-2, the CDR3 gives the full variable domain: NSKVIQTPRYLVKGQGQKAKMRCIPEKGHPVVFWYQQNKNNEFKFLINFQNQEVLQQIDMTEKRFSAECPSNSPCSLEIQSSEAGDSALYLCASSLRGANSDYTFGSGTRLLVI.

To note about this clone: Mouse gene names and germline throughout. From the germline J gene comes the end of the CDR3, since the read stops 1 residue before it. The chain carries TRBV3 and TRBJ1-2, with unresolved D. V was pared by 2 bases and J by 0 bases, with 4 bases between. Germline V CDR1 and CDR2: SNHLY, FYNGKV (reference sequence). CDR3 length: 13 residues. The CDR3 DNA, read in part, is TGTGCCAGCAGCTTACAAGCAAACTCCGACTACACC. This translates into CASSLQANSDYT. The entire CDR3 protein reads CASSLQANSDYTF.

With respect to this clone: Germline and genes here are mouse. The read gets to within 1 residue of the CDR3 end, and the germline J gene fills in the rest. This rearrangement joins TRBV26 to TRBJ2-7; 9 nucleotides line up with TRBD2. The germline gives CDR1 KGHPV, CDR2 FQNQEV (reference sequence). After removal of 4 bases from V and 0 bases from J, the junction contained 4 bases not matched to a gene. The CDR3 covers 15 residues. The covered CDR3 bases are TGTGCCAGCAGTCCCGGGACTGGGAGCTCCTATGAACAGTAC. Translated: CASSPGTGSSYEQY. The complete CDR3 reads CASSPGTGSSYEQYF.

Comments on this clone: Mouse gene names and germline throughout. The observed sequence ends 1 residue before the CDR3 terminus, with the missing tail filled in from the germline J gene. The chain carries TRBV26 and TRBJ2-3; 8 nucleotides agree with TRBD1. CDR1 KGHPV and CDR2 FQNQEV come from the germline V gene (reference sequence). The ends lost 0 bases at V and 2 bases at J; junction bases unmatched: 1. The CDR3 spans 15 residues. CDR3 residues: CASSLSRGPAETLYF. The sequenced CDR3 bases are TGTGCCAGCAGTCTGTCCAGGGGGCCTGCAGAAACGCTGTAT.

Worth noting for this clone: All gene names here are mouse names. The CDR3 end lies 1 residue beyond the end of the read and is filled in from the germline J gene. This chain links TRBV26 with TRBJ2-3, with 7 bases matching TRBD2. This CDR3 has 14 residues. The V gene's germline CDR1 is KGHPV and CDR2 FQNQEV (reference sequence). The V segment lost 6 bases and the J segment 2 bases; nucleotides outside the gene matches: 5. Partial CDR3 DNA: TGTGCCAGCAGAGGACTGGACCTTGCAGAAACGCTGTAT. This codes for CASRGLDLAETLY. The whole CDR3 protein reads CASRGLDLAETLYF.

For this clone: The listed genes are named as in mouse. The missing CDR3 end, 1 residue past where the read stops, is filled in from the germline J gene. The chain recombines TRBV26 with TRBJ1-6, with D perhaps matching TRBD1 (5 bases). TRBJ1-6 is recorded as an ORF, its role being uncertain. The CDR3 is made up of 14 amino acids. V was trimmed by 4 bases and J by 2 bases, leaving 6 bases between them. Germline V lookup: CDR1 KGHPV, CDR2 FQNQEV (reference sequence). The CDR3 bases that were read are TGTGCCAGCAGTCCGGGACCCTATAATTCGCCCCTCTAC. Amino acids: CASSPGPYNSPLY. The entire CDR3 protein is CASSPGPYNSPLYF.

Regarding this clone: Here the gene names and germline are mouse. The CDR3 end falls 1 residue outside the read, so it is completed with the germline J gene. V is TRBV5 and J is TRBJ2-3; D gene ambiguous. The CDR3 sequence is 15 residues long. The germline V and J ends were trimmed by 0 bases and 2 bases, with 9 bases remaining between them. Germline V gene data show CDR1 as LGHNA and CDR2 as YNLKQL (reference sequence). This CDR3 reads CASSQDRGFAETLYF. CDR3 bases read: TGTGCCAGCAGCCAAGATCGGGGTTTTGCAGAAACGCTGTAT.

Concerning this clone itself: Genes and germline are mouse. The missing CDR3 end, 1 residue past where the read stops, is filled in from the germline J gene. The chain carries TRBV12-2 and TRBJ1-2, with D tentatively TRBD1 (5 bases). CDR1 is SGHLS, CDR2 HYDKME, per germline. This CDR3 spans 13 amino acids. Between the trimmed V and J ends, which lost 3 bases and 5 bases, there was a span of 12 bases. CDR3 residues: CASSFRAGSDYTF. CDR3 DNA, as far as it was read: TGTGCCAGCTCTTTCAGGGCGGGATCCGACTACACC.

With respect to this clone: Each gene name is a mouse one. Sequencing ends 1 residue short of the CDR3 end; the germline J gene provides the rest. The chain joins TRBV26 to TRBJ2-1, with a tentative D call TRBD2 (7 bases). The CDR3 is 14 amino acids. CDR1 is KGHPV and CDR2 is FQNQEV in the germline V gene (reference sequence). V lost 2 bases to trimming and J lost 6 bases, with 11 bases between them. This CDR3 reads CASSLGGRAAEQFF. The covered CDR3 bases are TGTGCCAGCAGTCTGGGGGGGCGCGCTGCTGAGCAGTTC.

For this clone: The gene names given are mouse names. The CDR3 end lies 1 residue beyond the end of the read and is filled in from the germline J gene. The rearrangement links TRBV26 to TRBJ2-7; D is perhaps TRBD1 or TRBD2 (5 bases each). Germline CDR1 is KGHPV and CDR2 is FQNQEV (reference sequence). The V end lost 2 bases, the J end lost 4 bases, and 9 bases lay between the germline ends. The CDR3 has 13 amino acids. CDR3 region: CASSLRGSYEQYF. The CDR3 DNA, read in part, is TGTGCCAGCAGTCTGCGGGGGTCTTATGAACAGTAC.

In the case of this clone: The genes are named according to mouse. From the germline J gene comes the end of the CDR3, since the read stops 1 residue before it. The genes are TRBV3 and TRBJ2-4; 7 bases are a match to TRBD2. Germline CDR1 reads SNHLY; CDR2 reads FYNGKV (reference sequence). The V segment lost 8 bases and the J segment 0 bases; nucleotides outside the gene matches: 5. The CDR3 runs to 14 residues. CDR3: CASSMGGSQNTLYF. The sequenced part of the CDR3 DNA is TGTGCCAGCTCCATGGGGGGTAGTCAAAACACCTTGTAC.

Worth noting for this clone: Genes and germline come from the mouse. The DNA ends 1 residue before the CDR3 does, and the rest of the CDR3 is filled in from the germline J gene. The chain recombines TRBV26 with TRBJ1-4; TRBD1 might be the D (6 bases). CDR1 is KGHPV and CDR2 is FQNQEV in the germline V gene (reference sequence). V was cut by 3 bases and J by 0 bases, with 14 bases left in between. This CDR3 region has 17 residues. CDR3 DNA, as far as it was read: TGTGCCAGCAGTCTCAACAGGGCCCGCATTTCCAACGAAAGATTATTT. It yields the protein CASSLNRARISNERLF. The whole CDR3 reads CASSLNRARISNERLFF.

About this clone: Gene names are mouse gene names. The read stops 1 residue short of the end of the CDR3; the missing end is completed from the germline J gene. This rearrangement joins TRBV23 to TRBJ2-7; TRBD1 was called by the table and not checked on the DNA. CDR1 is KGHTA and CDR2 is FQNQQP in the germline V gene. The CDR3 has 14 residues. The CDR3 spells CSSSPWDNSYEQYF. CDR3 bases read: TGCTCCAGCAGTCCCTGGGACAACTCCTATGAACAGTAC.

A note on this clone: Gene names and germline match the mouse. The sequenced fragment ends 1 residue before the CDR3 boundary, so the rest is inferred from the germline J gene. This rearrangement joins TRBV12-1 to TRBJ2-4; 9 bases are a match to TRBD1. Germline values: CDR1 SGHSN, CDR2 HYEKVE. Trimming took 2 bases from V and 3 from J; bases not matched to a gene: 5. The CDR3 is 15 amino acids. The CDR3 bases that were read are TGTGCCAGCTCTCGACTTACAGGGGGCCAAAACACCTTGTAC. Protein sequence: CASSRLTGGQNTLY. The full CDR3 reads CASSRLTGGQNTLYF. Variable domain in full (rest from reference TRBV12-1 and TRBJ2-4): DSGVVQSPRHIIKEKGGRSVLTCIPISGHSNVVWYQQTLGKELKFLIQHYEKVERDKGFLPSRFSVQQFDDYHSEMNMSALELEDSAMYFCASSRLTGGQNTLYFGAGTRLSVL.

As for this clone: Gene names and germline refer to mouse. The observed sequence ends 1 residue before the CDR3 terminus, with the missing tail filled in from the germline J gene. The chain has TRBV3 and TRBJ2-7; D gene ambiguous. CDR1 and CDR2 (germline): SNHLY, FYNGKV (reference sequence). V lost 0 bases and J lost 0, with 6 bases in between. The CDR3 spans 14 residues. The CDR3 sequence: CASSLASISYEQYF. CDR3 DNA, as far as it was read: TGTGCCAGCAGCTTAGCTAGCATCTCCTATGAACAGTAC.

As for this clone: Germline and genes: mouse. From the germline J gene comes the end of the CDR3, since the read stops 1 residue before it. The rearrangement joins TRBV13-1 to TRBJ1-6; D unresolved. TRBJ1-6 is marked as an open reading frame, function uncertain. With 3 bases removed from V and 0 bases from J, the gap between germline ends came to 4 bases. The CDR3 is 14 residues long. From germline, CDR1 is NSHNY and CDR2 SYGAGN. The sequenced part of the CDR3 DNA is TGTGCCAGCAGTGGGTCTTCCTATAATTCGCCCCTCTAC. Its protein is CASSGSSYNSPLY. Given in full, the CDR3 is CASSGSSYNSPLYF.

This clone was picked up a small number of times. Mouse gene names and germline throughout. The read halts 1 residue ahead of the CDR3 end, with the missing end drawn from the germline J gene. This chain uses TRBV26 with TRBJ1-1, with 8 bases matching TRBD1. The trim removed 6 bases at V and 4 bases at J, leaving 4 bases unmatched. This CDR3 contains 13 residues. Germline V gene lookup returns CDR1 KGHPV and CDR2 FQNQEV (reference sequence). CDR3 protein: CASSRTGSTEVFF. Incomplete CDR3 DNA: TGTGCCAGCAGCAGGACAGGGAGCACAGAAGTCTTC.

This clone has more than one count but fewer than ten. Gene labels here are mouse ones. The read finishes 1 residue shy of the CDR3 end, and the germline J gene is used to complete it. The V and J genes are TRBV2 and TRBJ1-3; no clear D gene. The CDR3 is 14 amino acids. V lost 4 bases, J lost 0 bases, and 7 bases lay in between. The V gene's germline CDR1 is LGHNA and CDR2 YSYQKL. CDR3 sequence reads: CASSLQNSGNTLYF. The sequenced part of the CDR3 DNA is TGTGCCAGCAGCCTTCAAAATTCTGGAAATACGCTCTAT.

This clone was picked up a small number of times. Mouse gene names and germline throughout. The read comes to an end 1 residue before the CDR3 does, leaving the germline J gene to fill in the end. The rearrangement joins TRBV16 to TRBJ2-7; 9 nucleotides align to TRBD2. Germline CDR1 SGHSA, CDR2 FRNQAP. Trimming at V came to 3 bases and at J to 3 bases, leaving 3 bases not matched to a gene. This CDR3 is 14 amino acids long. The CDR3: CASSLGLGFYEQYF. The CDR3 DNA, read in part, is TGTGCAAGCAGCTTGGGACTGGGATTCTATGAACAGTAC.

Note on this clone: Germline and genes: mouse. The read falls 1 residue short of the CDR3 end, and the missing part is taken from the germline J gene. The chain employs TRBV26 and TRBJ1-4; D unclear. CDR3 length equals 14 residues. Trimming shortened V by 5 bases and J by 0 bases, and 7 bases separated the two germline ends. CDR1 and CDR2 (germline): KGHPV, FQNQEV (reference sequence). The CDR3 region is CASSTGISNERLFF. Incomplete CDR3 DNA: TGTGCCAGCAGTACTGGGATTTCCAACGAAAGATTATTT. The entire variable domain, with the rest obtained from reference TRBV26 and TRBJ1-4, is as follows: NSKVIQTPRYLVKGQGQKAKMRCIPEKGHPVVFWYQQNKNNEFKFLINFQNQEVLQQIDMTEKRFSAECPSNSPCSLEIQSSEAGDSALYLCASSTGISNERLFFGHGTKLSVL.